The clone carrying this TCR beta chain appeared a few times. Its antigen is not known. TCRdb itself ran the RT-PCR reads through MiXCR, one entry per CDR3 protein. The sample has approximately 730,000 distinct CDR3 sequences; about 14% are singletons. The data derive from a study of response to subunit inactivated influenza vaccine. This CDR3 spans 15 amino acids. Germline values: CDR1 SGHRS, CDR2 YFSETQ. Trimming shortened V by 4 bases and J by 3 bases, and 11 bases separated the two germline ends. Study-level points and caveats: That few new T cells are recruited by each seasonal influenza vaccination was the authors' suggestion.

This sample comprised PBMCs from blood, obtained around 15 days before vaccination. J is TRBJ2-6 and V is TRBV5-1; D possibly corresponds to TRBD1 (6 bases). This receptor was taken from a man between 45 and 60 years old who received an inactivated influenza vaccine. The CDR3 nucleotides are TGCGCCAGCAGCGCTACAGGGTTTGGGGCCAACGTCCTGACTTTC. This codes for CASSATGFGANVLTF.